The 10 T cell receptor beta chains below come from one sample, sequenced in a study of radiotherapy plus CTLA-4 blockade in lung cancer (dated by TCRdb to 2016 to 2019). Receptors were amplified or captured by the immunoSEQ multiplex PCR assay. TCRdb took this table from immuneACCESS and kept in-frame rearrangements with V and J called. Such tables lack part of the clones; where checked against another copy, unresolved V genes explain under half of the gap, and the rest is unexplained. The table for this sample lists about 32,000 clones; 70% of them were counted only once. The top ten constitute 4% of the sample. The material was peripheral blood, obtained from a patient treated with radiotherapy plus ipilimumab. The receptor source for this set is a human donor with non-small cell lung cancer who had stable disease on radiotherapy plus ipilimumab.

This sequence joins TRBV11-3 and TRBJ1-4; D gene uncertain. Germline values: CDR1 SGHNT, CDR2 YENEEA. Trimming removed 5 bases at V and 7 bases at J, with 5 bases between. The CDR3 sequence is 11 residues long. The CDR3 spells CASSQGEKLFF. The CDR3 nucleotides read TGTGCCAGCAGCCAAGGTGAAAAACTGTTTTTT.

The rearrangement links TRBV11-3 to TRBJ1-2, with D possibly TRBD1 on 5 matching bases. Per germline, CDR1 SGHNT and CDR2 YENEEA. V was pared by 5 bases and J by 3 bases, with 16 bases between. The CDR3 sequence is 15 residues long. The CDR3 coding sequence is TGTGCCAGCAGCGACCAGGGTGGGGTCCACTATGGCTACACCTTC. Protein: CASSDQGGVHYGYTF.

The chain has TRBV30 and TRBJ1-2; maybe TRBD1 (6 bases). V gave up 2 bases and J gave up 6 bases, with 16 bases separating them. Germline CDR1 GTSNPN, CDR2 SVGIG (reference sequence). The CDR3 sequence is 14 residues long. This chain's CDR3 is CAWSHRGGQNGYTF. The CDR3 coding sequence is TGTGCCTGGAGTCATCGGGGGGGGCAAAATGGCTACACCTTC.

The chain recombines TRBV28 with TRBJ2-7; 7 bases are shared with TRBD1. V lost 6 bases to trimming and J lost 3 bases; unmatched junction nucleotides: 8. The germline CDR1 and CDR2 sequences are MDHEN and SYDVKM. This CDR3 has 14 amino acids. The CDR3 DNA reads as TGTGCCAGCAGACAAGACAGGGTTCGCTACGAGCAGTACTTC. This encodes CASRQDRVRYEQYF.

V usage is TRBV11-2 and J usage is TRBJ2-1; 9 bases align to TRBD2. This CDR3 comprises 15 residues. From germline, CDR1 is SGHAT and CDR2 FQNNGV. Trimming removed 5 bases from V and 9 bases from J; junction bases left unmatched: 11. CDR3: CASSPGAGGPGEQFF. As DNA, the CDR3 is TGTGCCAGCAGCCCCGGGGCGGGAGGGCCTGGTGAGCAGTTCTTC.

In DNA, the CDR3 is TGTGCCAGCAGTGAGGGTGGGAAACTGTTTTTT. It yields the protein CASSEGGKLFF. This chain links TRBV6-6 with TRBJ1-4; unclear D gene. The CDR3 is 11 amino acids. Germline CDR1 MNHNY, CDR2 SVGAGI (reference sequence). V lost 5 bases to trimming and J lost 11 bases, with 9 bases between them.

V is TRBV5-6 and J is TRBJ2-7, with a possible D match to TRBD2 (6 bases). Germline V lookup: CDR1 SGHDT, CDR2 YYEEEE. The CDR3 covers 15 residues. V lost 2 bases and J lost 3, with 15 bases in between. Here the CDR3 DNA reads TGTGCCAGCAGCTTCGGGCGGGGAGTCGTCTACGAGCAGTACTTC. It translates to CASSFGRGVVYEQYF. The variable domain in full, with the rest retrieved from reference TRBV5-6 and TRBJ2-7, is DAGVTQSPTHLIKTRGQQVTLRCSPKSGHDTVSWYQQALGQGPQFIFQYYEEEERQRGNFPDRFSGHQFPNYSSELNVNALLLGDSALYLCASSFGRGVVYEQYFGPGTRLTVT.

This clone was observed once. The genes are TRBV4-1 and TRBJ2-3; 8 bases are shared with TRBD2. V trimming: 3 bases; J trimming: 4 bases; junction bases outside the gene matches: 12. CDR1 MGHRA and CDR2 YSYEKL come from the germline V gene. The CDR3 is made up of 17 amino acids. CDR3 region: CASSQEKAGVKSDTQYF. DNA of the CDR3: TGCGCCAGCAGCCAGGAGAAAGCGGGAGTTAAGTCAGATACGCAGTATTTT.

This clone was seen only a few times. The CDR3 loop reads CASSLTSLPATPGNTIYF. CDR3 sequence (DNA): TGCGCCAGCAGCTTAACTTCATTACCGGCGACGCCTGGAAACACCATATATTTT. The chain has TRBV5-1 and TRBJ1-3; D gene ambiguous. The ends were cut back, 2 bases at V and 2 bases at J, with 20 bases in the middle. The CDR3 runs to 18 residues. Germline CDR1 and CDR2: SGHRS and YFSETQ. Drawing the rest from reference TRBV5-1 and TRBJ1-3, the complete variable domain is KAGVTQTPRYLIKTRGQQVTLSCSPISGHRSVSWYQQTPGQGLQFLFEYFSETQRNKGNFPGRFSGRQFSNSRSEMNVSTLELGDSALYLCASSLTSLPATPGNTIYFGEGSWLTVV.

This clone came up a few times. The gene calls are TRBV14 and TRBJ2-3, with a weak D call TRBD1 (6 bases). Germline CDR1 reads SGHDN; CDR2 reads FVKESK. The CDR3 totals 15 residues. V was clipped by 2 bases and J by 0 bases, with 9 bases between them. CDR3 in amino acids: CASSQYRASTDTQYF. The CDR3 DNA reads TGTGCCAGCAGCCAATACAGGGCTAGCACAGATACGCAGTATTTT.